The TCR beta chain described here comes from a study of PD-1 blockade in mismatch repair-deficient tumors. Across the study: Patients had around 12 mismatch repair-deficient cancer types, all previously treated and progressing.

Data came from immunoSEQ multiplex PCR; TCRdb stores just in-frame clones and leaves some out. The sample lists 40,000 to 65,000 clones; 81% were seen once. Per germline, CDR1 LNHNV and CDR2 YYDKDF (reference sequence). The length of the CDR3 is 15 residues. The V gene lost 0 bases and the J gene lost 7 bases, with 15 bases spanning the gap. For this clone: Its antigen remains unidentified.

TCR sequencing covered a few patients who responded to pembrolizumab. Whole-study findings and limits: Rapid post-treatment expansion, then contraction, generally preceding radiologic response, marked tumor-resident clones.

This sequence originates from an adult with mismatch repair-deficient cancer. The V gene is TRBV15, the J gene TRBJ1-2; D is possibly TRBD1 (6 bases). The sequenced sample was peripheral blood, obtained approximately 18 weeks after starting pembrolizumab. For the CDR3, the DNA is TGTGCCACCAGCAGAGACGCCGGCGGGGGCATTGGCTACACCTTC. Its translation: CATSRDAGGGIGYTF.